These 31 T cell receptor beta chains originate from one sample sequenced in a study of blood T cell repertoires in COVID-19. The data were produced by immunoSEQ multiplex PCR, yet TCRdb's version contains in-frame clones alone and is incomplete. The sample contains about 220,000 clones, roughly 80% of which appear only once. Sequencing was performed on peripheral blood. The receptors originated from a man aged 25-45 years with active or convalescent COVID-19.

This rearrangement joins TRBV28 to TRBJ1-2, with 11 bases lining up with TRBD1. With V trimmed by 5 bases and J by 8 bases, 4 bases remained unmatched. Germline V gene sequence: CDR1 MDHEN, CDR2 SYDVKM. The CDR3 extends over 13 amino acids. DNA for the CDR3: TGTGCCAGCAGTAAGGACAGGGGGCTAGGCTACACCTTC. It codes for CASSKDRGLGYTF.

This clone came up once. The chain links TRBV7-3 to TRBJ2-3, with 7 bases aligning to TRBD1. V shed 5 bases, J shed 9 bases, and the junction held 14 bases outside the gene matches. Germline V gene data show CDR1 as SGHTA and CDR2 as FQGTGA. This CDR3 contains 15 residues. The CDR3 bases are TGTGCCAGCAGCCAGGCCGGACTCCCACAGGGGACGCAGTATTTT. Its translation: CASSQAGLPQGTQYF.

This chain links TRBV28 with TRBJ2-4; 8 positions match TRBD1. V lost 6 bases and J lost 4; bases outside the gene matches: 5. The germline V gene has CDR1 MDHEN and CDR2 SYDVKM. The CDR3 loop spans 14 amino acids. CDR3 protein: CASSPGQGKNIQYF. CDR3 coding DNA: TGTGCCAGCAGCCCTGGACAGGGTAAAAACATTCAGTACTTC.

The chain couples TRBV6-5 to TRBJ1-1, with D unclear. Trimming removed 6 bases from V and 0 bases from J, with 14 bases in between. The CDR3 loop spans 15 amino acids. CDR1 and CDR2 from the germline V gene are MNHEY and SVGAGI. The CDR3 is CASRRGGNMNTEAFF. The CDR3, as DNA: TGTGCCAGCAGACGGGGAGGTAACATGAACACTGAAGCTTTCTTT.

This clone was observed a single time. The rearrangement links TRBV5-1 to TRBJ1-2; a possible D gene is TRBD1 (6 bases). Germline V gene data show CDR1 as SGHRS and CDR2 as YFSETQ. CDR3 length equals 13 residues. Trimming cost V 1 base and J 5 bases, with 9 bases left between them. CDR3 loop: CASSLYQGYGYTF. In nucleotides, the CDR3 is TGCGCCAGCAGCTTGTATCAGGGGTATGGCTACACCTTC.

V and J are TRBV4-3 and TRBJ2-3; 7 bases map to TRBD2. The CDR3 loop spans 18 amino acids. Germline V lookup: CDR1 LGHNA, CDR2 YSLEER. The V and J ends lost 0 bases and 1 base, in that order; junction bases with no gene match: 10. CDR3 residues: CASSQDRRAGAGTDTQYF. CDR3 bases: TGCGCCAGCAGCCAAGACCGGCGGGCGGGAGCGGGCACAGATACGCAGTATTTT.

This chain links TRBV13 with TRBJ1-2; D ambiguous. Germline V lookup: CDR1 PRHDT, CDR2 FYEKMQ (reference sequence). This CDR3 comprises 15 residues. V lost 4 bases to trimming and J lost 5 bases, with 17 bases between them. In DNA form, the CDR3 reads TGTGCCAGCAGCTCCCTTGCCTCAGGATTGTATGGCTACACCTTC. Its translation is CASSSLASGLYGYTF. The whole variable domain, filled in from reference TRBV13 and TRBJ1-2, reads AAGVIQSPRHLIKEKRETATLKCYPIPRHDTVYWYQQGPGQDPQFLISFYEKMQSDKGSIPDRFSAQQFSDYHSELNMSSLELGDSALYFCASSSLASGLYGYTFGSGTRLTVV.

The CDR3 reads CASRTGTGGGQPQHF. CDR3 in DNA: TGTGCCAGCAGAACCGGGACAGGGGGCGGGCAGCCCCAGCATTTT. The chain links TRBV2 to TRBJ1-5; 12 bases agree with TRBD1. The CDR3 length is 15 residues. With V trimmed by 6 bases and J by 7 bases, 7 bases remained unmatched. From germline, CDR1 is SNHLY and CDR2 FYNNEI. The full variable domain, in which reference TRBV2 and TRBJ1-5 provide the parts outside the CDR3, is EPEVTQTPSHQVTQMGQEVILRCVPISNHLYFYWYRQILGQKVEFLVSFYNNEISEKSEIFDDQFSVERPDGSNFTLKIRSTKLEDSAMYFCASRTGTGGGQPQHFGDGTRLSIL.

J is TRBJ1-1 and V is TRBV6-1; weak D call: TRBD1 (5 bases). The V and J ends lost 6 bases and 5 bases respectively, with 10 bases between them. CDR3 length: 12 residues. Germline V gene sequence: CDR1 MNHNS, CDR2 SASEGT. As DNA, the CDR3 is TGTGCCAGCAGATTCGGGGGGACTGAAGCTTTCTTT. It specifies CASRFGGTEAFF.

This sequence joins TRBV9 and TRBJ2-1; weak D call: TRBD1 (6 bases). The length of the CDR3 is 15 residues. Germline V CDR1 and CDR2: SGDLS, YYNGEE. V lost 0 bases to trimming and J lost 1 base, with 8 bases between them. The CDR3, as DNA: TGTGCCAGCAGCGTAGACAGGGCGTCCTACAATGAGCAGTTCTTC. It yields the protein CASSVDRASYNEQFF.

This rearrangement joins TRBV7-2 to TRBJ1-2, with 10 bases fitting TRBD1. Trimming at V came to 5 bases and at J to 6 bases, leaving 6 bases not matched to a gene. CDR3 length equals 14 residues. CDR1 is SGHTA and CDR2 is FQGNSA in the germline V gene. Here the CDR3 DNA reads TGTGCCAGCAGCGCCGACAGGGGGCGCGATGGCTACACCTTC. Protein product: CASSADRGRDGYTF.

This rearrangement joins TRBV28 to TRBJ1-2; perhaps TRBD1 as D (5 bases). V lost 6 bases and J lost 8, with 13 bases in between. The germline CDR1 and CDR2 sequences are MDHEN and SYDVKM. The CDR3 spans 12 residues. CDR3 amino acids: CASSGWGRGYTF. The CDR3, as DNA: TGTGCCAGCAGCGGTTGGGGCCGCGGCTACACCTTC.

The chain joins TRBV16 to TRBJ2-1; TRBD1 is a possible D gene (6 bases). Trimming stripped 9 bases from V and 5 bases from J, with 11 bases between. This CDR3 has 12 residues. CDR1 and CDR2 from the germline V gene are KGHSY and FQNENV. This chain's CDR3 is CASHTGNNEQFF. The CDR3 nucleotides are TGTGCCAGTCACACAGGGAACAATGAGCAGTTCTTC.

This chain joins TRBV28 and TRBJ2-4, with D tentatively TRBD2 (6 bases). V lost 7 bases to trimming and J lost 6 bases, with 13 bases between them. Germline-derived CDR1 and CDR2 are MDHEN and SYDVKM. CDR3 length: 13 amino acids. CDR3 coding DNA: TGTGCCAGCAACGTGGGGGGAGGAAACATTCAGTACTTC. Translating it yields CASNVGGGNIQYF.

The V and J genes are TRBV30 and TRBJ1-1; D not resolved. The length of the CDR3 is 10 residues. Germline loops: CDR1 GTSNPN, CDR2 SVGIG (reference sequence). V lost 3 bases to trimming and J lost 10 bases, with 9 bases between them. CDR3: CAWRARRAFF. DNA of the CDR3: TGTGCCTGGAGGGCCCGTCGAGCTTTCTTT.

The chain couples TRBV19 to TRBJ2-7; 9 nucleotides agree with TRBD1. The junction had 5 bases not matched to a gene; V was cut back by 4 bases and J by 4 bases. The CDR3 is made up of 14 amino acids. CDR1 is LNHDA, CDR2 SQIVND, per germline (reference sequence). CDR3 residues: CASSTTGGAYEQYF. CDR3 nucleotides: TGTGCCAGTAGTACAACAGGGGGCGCGTACGAGCAGTACTTC.

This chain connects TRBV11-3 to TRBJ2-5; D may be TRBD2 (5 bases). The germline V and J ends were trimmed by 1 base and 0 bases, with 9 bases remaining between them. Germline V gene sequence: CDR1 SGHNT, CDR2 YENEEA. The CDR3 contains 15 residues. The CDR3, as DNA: TGTGCCAGCAGCTTAGGGGCCGGGGACCAAGAGACCCAGTACTTC. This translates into CASSLGAGDQETQYF.

The CDR3 region is CAWSAGLFAGNTIYF. Here the CDR3 DNA reads TGTGCCTGGAGTGCGGGACTATTCGCGGGAAACACCATATATTTT. The rearrangement joins TRBV30 to TRBJ1-3; maybe TRBD1 (5 bases). V was clipped by 1 base and J by 4 bases, with 14 bases between them. This CDR3 contains 15 residues. Looked up from germline, CDR1 is GTSNPN and CDR2 is SVGIG (reference sequence).

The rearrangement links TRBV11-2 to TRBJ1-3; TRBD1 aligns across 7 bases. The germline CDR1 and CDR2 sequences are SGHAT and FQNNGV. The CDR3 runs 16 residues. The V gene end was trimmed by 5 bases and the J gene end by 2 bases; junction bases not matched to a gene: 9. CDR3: CASSTPGQRPGNTIYF. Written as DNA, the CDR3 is TGTGCCAGCAGCACTCCGGGACAGCGCCCTGGAAACACCATATATTTT.

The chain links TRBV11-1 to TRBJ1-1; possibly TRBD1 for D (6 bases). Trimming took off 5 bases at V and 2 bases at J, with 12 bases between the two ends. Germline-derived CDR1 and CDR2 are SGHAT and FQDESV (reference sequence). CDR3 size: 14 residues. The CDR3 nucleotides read TGTGCCAGCAGCACGAACAGGGACAACACTGAAGCTTTCTTT. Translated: CASSTNRDNTEAFF.

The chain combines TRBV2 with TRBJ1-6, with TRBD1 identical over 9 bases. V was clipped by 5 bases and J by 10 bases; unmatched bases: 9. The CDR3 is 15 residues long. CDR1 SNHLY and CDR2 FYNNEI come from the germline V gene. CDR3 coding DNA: TGTGCCAGCAGTTCATACGGGACAGGGCAGTCACCCCTCCACTTT. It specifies CASSSYGTGQSPLHF. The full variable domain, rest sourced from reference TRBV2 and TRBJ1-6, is EPEVTQTPSHQVTQMGQEVILRCVPISNHLYFYWYRQILGQKVEFLVSFYNNEISEKSEIFDDQFSVERPDGSNFTLKIRSTKLEDSAMYFCASSSYGTGQSPLHFGNGTRLTVT.

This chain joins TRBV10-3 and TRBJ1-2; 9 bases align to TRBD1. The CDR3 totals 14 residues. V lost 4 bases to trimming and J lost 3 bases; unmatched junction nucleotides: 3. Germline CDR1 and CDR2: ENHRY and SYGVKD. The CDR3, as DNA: TGTGCCATCAGTGGGGACAGGGAGGACTATGGCTACACCTTC. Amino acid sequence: CAISGDREDYGYTF.

DNA for the CDR3: TGTGCCAGCAGTCCCGGGACAGCTGAAGCTTTCTTT. Protein: CASSPGTAEAFF. The rearrangement links TRBV12-3 or TRBV12-4 to TRBJ1-1; 7 bases fit TRBD1. The CDR3 extends over 12 amino acids. V shed 5 bases and J 6 bases; nucleotides not matched to a gene: 3.

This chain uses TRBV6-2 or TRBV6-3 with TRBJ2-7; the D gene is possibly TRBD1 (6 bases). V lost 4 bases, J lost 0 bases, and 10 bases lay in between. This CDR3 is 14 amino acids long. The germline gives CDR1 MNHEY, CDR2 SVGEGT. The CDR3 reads CASSWGTRSYEQYF. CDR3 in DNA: TGTGCCAGCAGTTGGGGGACACGCTCCTACGAGCAGTACTTC.

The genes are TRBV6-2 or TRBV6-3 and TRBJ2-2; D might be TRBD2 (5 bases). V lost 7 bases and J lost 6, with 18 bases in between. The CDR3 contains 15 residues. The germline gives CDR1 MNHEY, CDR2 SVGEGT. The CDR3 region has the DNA TGTGCCAGCACCCCAGTAGGGAGTCCCTCCGGGGAGCTGTTTTTT. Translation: CASTPVGSPSGELFF.

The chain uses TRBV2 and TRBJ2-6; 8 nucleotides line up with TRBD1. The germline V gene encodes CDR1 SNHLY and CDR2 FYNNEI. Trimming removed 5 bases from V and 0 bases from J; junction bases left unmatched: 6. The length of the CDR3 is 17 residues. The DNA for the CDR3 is TGTGCCAGCAGTTGGGGGACAGGCAACTCTGGGGCCAACGTCCTGACTTTC. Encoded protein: CASSWGTGNSGANVLTF.

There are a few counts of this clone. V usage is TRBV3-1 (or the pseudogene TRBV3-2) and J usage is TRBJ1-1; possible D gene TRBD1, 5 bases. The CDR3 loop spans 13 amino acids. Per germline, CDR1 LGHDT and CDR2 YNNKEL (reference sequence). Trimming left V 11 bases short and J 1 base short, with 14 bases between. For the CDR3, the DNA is TGTGCCGTATCGGGACTGAGGAACACTGAAGCTTTCTTT. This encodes CAVSGLRNTEAFF.

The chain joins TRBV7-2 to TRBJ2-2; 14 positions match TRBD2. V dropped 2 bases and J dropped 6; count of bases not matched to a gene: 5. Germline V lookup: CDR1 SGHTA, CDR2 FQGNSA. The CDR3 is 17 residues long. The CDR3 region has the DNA TGTGCCAGCAGCTTACGAGGGACTAGCGGGAGCCCCGGGGAGCTGTTTTTT. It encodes CASSLRGTSGSPGELFF.

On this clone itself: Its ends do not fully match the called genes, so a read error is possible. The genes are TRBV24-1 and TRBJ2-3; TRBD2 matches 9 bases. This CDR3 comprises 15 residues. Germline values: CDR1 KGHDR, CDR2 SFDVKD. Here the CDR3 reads CATGEASGVLDTQYF. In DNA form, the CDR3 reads TGTGCCACCGGTGAGGCTAGCGGGGTACTAGATACGCAGTATTTT.

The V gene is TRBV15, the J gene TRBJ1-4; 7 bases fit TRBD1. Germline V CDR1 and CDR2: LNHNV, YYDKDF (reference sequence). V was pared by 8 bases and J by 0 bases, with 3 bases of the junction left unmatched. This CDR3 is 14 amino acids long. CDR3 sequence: CATLGQTTNEKLFF. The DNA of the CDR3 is TGTGCCACCTTGGGACAGACAACTAATGAAAAACTGTTTTTT. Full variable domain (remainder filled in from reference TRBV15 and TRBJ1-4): DAMVIQNPRYQVTQFGKPVTLSCSQTLNHNVMYWYQQKSSQAPKLLFHYYDKDFNNEADTPDNFQSRRPNTSFCFLDIRSPGLGDTAMYLCATLGQTTNEKLFFGSGTQLSVL.

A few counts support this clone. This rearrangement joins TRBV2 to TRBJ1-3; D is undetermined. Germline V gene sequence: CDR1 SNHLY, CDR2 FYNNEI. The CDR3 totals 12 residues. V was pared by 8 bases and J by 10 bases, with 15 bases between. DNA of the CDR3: TGTGCCAGCCGGGATGGACTTTTGACCATATATTTT. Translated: CASRDGLLTIYF.